The 20 T cell receptor beta chains reported below all come from one sample, sequenced in a study of blood T cell repertoires in COVID-19. Data came from immunoSEQ multiplex PCR; TCRdb stores just in-frame clones and leaves some out. The table includes 200,000 to 250,000 clones, 88% detected once. Sequenced: PBMCs or T cells enriched from blood (not recorded which). The receptors come from a young woman who had recovered from COVID-19.

This clone was observed a few times. The J gene is TRBJ1-1, the V gene TRBV2, with D possibly matching TRBD1 (5 bases). V was trimmed by 8 bases and J by 6 bases, leaving 13 bases between them. CDR3 size: 12 residues. Germline V gene sequence: CDR1 SNHLY, CDR2 FYNNEI. The chain's CDR3 is CASGAWGAEAFF. The CDR3 nucleotides read TGTGCCAGCGGGGCCTGGGGCGCTGAAGCTTTCTTT.

The chain uses TRBV4-3 and TRBJ1-2; 9 bases map to TRBD1. The V and J ends lost 8 bases and 3 bases, in that order; junction bases with no gene match: 16. This CDR3 has 17 residues. Germline CDR1 LGHNA, CDR2 YSLEER. This chain's CDR3 is CASVGVKRDRADYGYTF. As DNA, the CDR3 is TGCGCCAGCGTCGGAGTTAAAAGGGACAGGGCGGACTATGGCTACACCTTC.

This clone was seen once. The chain uses TRBV2 and TRBJ1-5, with D unclear. Germline CDR1 reads SNHLY; CDR2 reads FYNNEI. V gave up 1 base and J gave up 6 bases, with 7 bases separating them. CDR3 length equals 13 residues. The CDR3 sequence: CASSEGSGQPQHF. In nucleotides, the CDR3 is TGTGCCAGCAGTGAAGGGTCAGGTCAGCCCCAGCATTTT. Filled out from reference TRBV2 and TRBJ1-5, the complete variable domain reads EPEVTQTPSHQVTQMGQEVILRCVPISNHLYFYWYRQILGQKVEFLVSFYNNEISEKSEIFDDQFSVERPDGSNFTLKIRSTKLEDSAMYFCASSEGSGQPQHFGDGTRLSIL.

The chain couples TRBV4-2 to TRBJ1-5; tentative D call: TRBD1 (5 bases). This CDR3 region has 15 residues. Trimming shortened V by 0 bases and J by 1 base, and 7 bases separated the two germline ends. Germline CDR1 and CDR2: LGHNA and YNFKEQ. CDR3 nucleotide sequence: TGTGCCAGCAGCCAAGAGCAGGGCAGCAATCAGCCCCAGCATTTT. Translated: CASSQEQGSNQPQHF.

The V call is TRBV12-5, the J call TRBJ2-3; 13 bases align to TRBD2. V was clipped by 6 bases and J by 4 bases; unmatched bases: 10. Germline CDR1 is LGHNT and CDR2 is FRNRAP. The CDR3 is made up of 17 amino acids. The CDR3 protein is CASGPPLAGGRADTQYF. CDR3 coding DNA: TGTGCTAGTGGCCCCCCACTAGCGGGGGGGCGAGCAGATACGCAGTATTTT.

This clone was recorded only once. The chain combines TRBV21-1 with TRBJ1-2; TRBD1 is taken as the D call from the table, unchecked against the DNA. TRBV21-1 corresponds to a pseudogene. The CDR3 spans 16 residues. CDR3 in amino acids: CASSKDRDRGARGYTF. The CDR3 DNA follows: TGTGCCAGCAGCAAAGATAGGGACAGAGGTGCGCGTGGCTACACCTTC.

The V and J genes are TRBV19 and TRBJ2-1; TRBD1 agrees at 8 bases. Germline lookup yields CDR1 LNHDA and CDR2 SQIVND (reference sequence). This CDR3 comprises 11 residues. DNA for the CDR3: TGTGCGCAAGGGACAGGTAATGAGCAGTTCTTC. Protein: CAQGTGNEQFF. The full variable domain, its missing parts supplied by reference TRBV19 and TRBJ2-1, is DGGITQSPKYLFRKEGQNVTLSCEQNLNHDAMYWYRQDPGQGLRLIYYSQIVNDFQKGDIAEGYSVSREKKESFPLTVTSAQKNPTAFYLCAQGTGNEQFFGPGTRLTVL.

The chain is built from TRBV5-1 and TRBJ2-5, with D perhaps TRBD2 (6 bases). In germline, CDR1 is SGHRS, CDR2 YFSETQ. V lost 0 bases and J lost 1, with 16 bases in between. The CDR3 contains 17 residues. The CDR3 nucleotides are TGCGCCAGCAGCTTGGATGTTTTGCGGGGTGGCCAAGAGACCCAGTACTTC. Residues: CASSLDVLRGGQETQYF.

The chain uses TRBV5-1 and TRBJ2-7; D perhaps matches TRBD2 (5 bases). The CDR3 sequence is 15 residues long. V was pared by 4 bases and J by 2 bases, with 16 bases between. The V gene's germline CDR1 is SGHRS and CDR2 YFSETQ. The CDR3 coding sequence is TGCGCCAGCAGCCCGCGGGTGGAGGCAGCCTACGAGCAGTACTTC. Translation gives CASSPRVEAAYEQYF.

The chain uses TRBV5-1 and TRBJ1-2; D gene ambiguous. The V and J ends lost 0 bases and 4 bases respectively, with 10 bases between them. The length of the CDR3 is 14 residues. Germline CDR1 is SGHRS and CDR2 is YFSETQ. As DNA, the CDR3 is TGCGCCAGCAGCTTGGACGGTGATGGCTATGGCTACACCTTC. Its translation: CASSLDGDGYGYTF.

V usage is TRBV7-2 and J usage is TRBJ2-3; TRBD2 aligns across 10 bases. The V and J ends lost 7 bases and 0 bases, in that order; junction bases with no gene match: 13. Germline CDR1 and CDR2: SGHTA and FQGNSA. CDR3 length: 18 residues. The CDR3 loop is CASTYRIERGGSTDTQYF. The CDR3 DNA follows: TGTGCCAGCACCTATAGAATCGAGCGGGGGGGTAGCACAGATACGCAGTATTTT.

V gene TRBV7-9 combines with J gene TRBJ2-5, with 10 bases lining up with TRBD2. The CDR3 is made up of 13 amino acids. Germline V CDR1 and CDR2: SEHNR, FQNEAQ (reference sequence). Unmatched junction bases numbered 9, after V lost 7 bases and J lost 10 bases. This CDR3 is CASMASGGLDQYF. The DNA of the CDR3 is TGTGCCAGCATGGCTAGCGGGGGTCTGGACCAGTACTTC.

The chain couples TRBV9 to TRBJ2-3; 9 positions agree with TRBD2. Trimming cost V 1 base and J 0 bases; bases outside gene matches: 3. Germline CDR1 reads SGDLS; CDR2 reads YYNGEE. The CDR3 has 16 residues. CDR3 DNA sequence: TGTGCCAGCAGCGTACTAGCGGGACTGAGCACAGATACGCAGTATTTT. Protein: CASSVLAGLSTDTQYF.

This chain links TRBV14 with TRBJ2-1; D possibly corresponds to TRBD1 (6 bases). The germline gives CDR1 SGHDN, CDR2 FVKESK. The length of the CDR3 is 12 residues. V was trimmed by 3 bases and J by 9 bases, leaving 9 bases between them. The CDR3 DNA follows: TGTGCCAGCAGCCAGGGACAAGTTGAGCAGTTCTTC. This sequence encodes CASSQGQVEQFF. The full variable domain, completed using reference TRBV14 and TRBJ2-1, is EAGVTQFPSHSVIEKGQTVTLRCDPISGHDNLYWYRRVMGKEIKFLLHFVKESKQDESGMPNNRFLAERTGGTYSTLKVQPAELEDSGVYFCASSQGQVEQFFGPGTRLTVL.

The genes are TRBV18 and TRBJ1-1; D uncertain. The CDR3 totals 14 residues. V shed 2 bases and J shed 0 bases, with 7 bases lying between them. The germline V gene has CDR1 KGHSH and CDR2 LQKENI. The CDR3 DNA reads TGTGCCAGCTCACCAGCAGGTTTGAACACTGAAGCTTTCTTT. Encoded protein: CASSPAGLNTEAFF.

This clone has only one observation. This chain joins TRBV7-9 and TRBJ1-5, with a possible D match to TRBD1 (5 bases). The V end lost 1 base, the J end lost 3 bases, and 7 bases lay between the germline ends. CDR1 and CDR2 from the germline V gene are SEHNR and FQNEAQ (reference sequence). This CDR3 comprises 14 residues. In nucleotides, the CDR3 is TGTGCCAGCAGCTTAGGGGGGGACAATCAGCCCCAGCATTTT. This gives the protein CASSLGGDNQPQHF.

This clone was found a few times. The chain combines TRBV5-4 with TRBJ2-4, with D tentatively TRBD2 (5 bases). The CDR3 covers 15 residues. V dropped 1 base and J dropped 5 bases, with 13 bases sitting between them. Germline V lookup: CDR1 SGHNT, CDR2 YYREEE (reference sequence). CDR3 coding DNA: TGTGCCAGCAGCTTGATTCGGGGTACTCAAAACATTCAGTACTTC. It codes for CASSLIRGTQNIQYF. Looking up the rest from reference TRBV5-4 and TRBJ2-4 gives the full variable domain: ETGVTQSPTHLIKTRGQQVTLRCSSQSGHNTVSWYQQALGQGPQFIFQYYREEENGRGNFPPRFSGLQFPNYSSELNVNALELDDSALYLCASSLIRGTQNIQYFGAGTRLSVL.

This sequence joins TRBV25-1 and TRBJ1-1; 7 bases are a match to TRBD1. The CDR3 extends over 15 amino acids. Germline values: CDR1 MGHDK, CDR2 SYGVNS. With 3 bases clipped from V and 3 bases from J, the junction kept 7 bases outside the gene matches. The CDR3 here is CASSDLTGPYTEAFF. As DNA, the CDR3 is TGTGCCAGCAGTGACCTGACAGGGCCCTACACTGAAGCTTTCTTT.

The chain couples TRBV18 to TRBJ1-4; D gene uncertain. The CDR3 has 16 amino acids. V lost 2 bases and J 5 bases, leaving 15 bases between the germline ends. Germline V CDR1 and CDR2: KGHSH, LQKENI. The CDR3 protein is CASSPFPRQSNEKLFF. Here the CDR3 DNA reads TGTGCCAGCTCACCATTTCCTCGTCAGTCAAATGAAAAACTGTTTTTT.

This clone was recorded a few times. The chain couples TRBV5-4 to TRBJ2-7; possibly TRBD1 for D (6 bases). CDR1 and CDR2 (germline): SGHNT, YYREEE (reference sequence). This CDR3 region has 15 residues. Trimming took off 6 bases at V and 4 bases at J, with 20 bases between the two ends. The CDR3 protein is CASTFRPGDRYEQYF. The CDR3 DNA sequence: TGTGCCAGCACTTTTCGTCCAGGGGACCGATACGAGCAGTACTTC. Filled out from reference TRBV5-4 and TRBJ2-7, the complete variable domain reads ETGVTQSPTHLIKTRGQQVTLRCSSQSGHNTVSWYQQALGQGPQFIFQYYREEENGRGNFPPRFSGLQFPNYSSELNVNALELDDSALYLCASTFRPGDRYEQYFGPGTRLTVT.